One sample yielded the 27 T cell receptor beta chains listed below, sequenced in a study of blood T cell repertoires in COVID-19. Only in-frame clones appear in the TCRdb table, and some are missing; sequencing was by immunoSEQ multiplex PCR. Of roughly 200,000 clones detected, around 86% appear once; the ten largest clones hold around 7%. Sequenced sample: peripheral blood. The receptors stem from a man aged 40-50 years with acute or convalescent COVID-19.

The chain links TRBV19 to TRBJ2-7; D is possibly TRBD1 (5 bases). CDR3 length: 13 residues. Germline V gene data show CDR1 as LNHDA and CDR2 as SQIVND (reference sequence). Trimming took off 5 bases at V and 4 bases at J, with 12 bases between the two ends. CDR3 sequence: CASSWGEAYEQYF. CDR3 bases: TGTGCCAGTAGTTGGGGCGAGGCTTACGAGCAGTACTTC.

The V gene is TRBV28, the J gene TRBJ1-2, with 7 bases aligning to TRBD1. Germline lookup yields CDR1 MDHEN and CDR2 SYDVKM. V trimming: 1 base; J trimming: 7 bases; junction bases outside the gene matches: 9. The CDR3 is 15 residues long. The CDR3: CASSLYPGGQGGYTF. DNA for the CDR3: TGTGCCAGCAGTTTATATCCAGGGGGTCAAGGTGGCTACACCTTC.

The chain couples TRBV11-3 to TRBJ2-2; 8 bases align to TRBD1. The junction had 7 bases not matched to a gene; V was cut back by 0 bases and J by 4 bases. CDR1 and CDR2 (germline): SGHNT, YENEEA. The CDR3 loop spans 17 amino acids. The CDR3 sequence is CASSLDRGPTLTGELFF. The CDR3 nucleotides read TGTGCCAGCAGCTTAGACAGGGGGCCTACCCTCACCGGGGAGCTGTTTTTT. Variable domain in full (rest from reference TRBV11-3 and TRBJ2-2): EAGVVQSPRYKIIEKKQPVAFWCNPISGHNTLYWYLQNLGQGPELLIRYENEEAVDDSQLPKDRFSAERLKGVDSTLKIQPAELGDSAVYLCASSLDRGPTLTGELFFGEGSRLTVL.

This sequence joins TRBV19 and TRBJ1-2, with D perhaps TRBD1 (6 bases). This CDR3 has 15 residues. Per the germline V gene, CDR1 is LNHDA and CDR2 is SQIVND (reference sequence). V lost 3 bases and J 2 bases, leaving 13 bases between the germline ends. The CDR3 is CASSIGPQGNYGYTF. DNA for the CDR3: TGTGCCAGTAGTATTGGGCCACAGGGCAACTATGGCTACACCTTC.

CDR3 coding DNA: TGTGCCAGCAGCAAAGACCTCAGGATATACCCTATCTTTGATCCCTACGAGCAGTACTTC. Amino acids: CASSKDLRIYPIFDPYEQYF. The rearrangement links TRBV21-1 to TRBJ2-7; the table's D call, TRBD1, has no DNA check behind it. TRBV21-1 is labeled a pseudogene. The CDR3 extends over 20 amino acids.

The CDR3 DNA reads as TGTGCCAGCAGTTTGGCGGGGACGGAGACCCAGTACTTC. Its translation is CASSLAGTETQYF. This chain uses TRBV12-3 or TRBV12-4 with TRBJ2-5; weak D call: TRBD2 (6 bases). There are 13 residues in the CDR3. V lost 3 bases to trimming and J lost 5 bases, with 10 bases between them.

The CDR3 coding sequence is TGTGCCAGCAGTTACTCGGGCCGCTGGGGGGAAGAGCAGTACTTC. Translating gives CASSYSGRWGEEQYF. The J gene is TRBJ2-7, the V gene TRBV6-2 or TRBV6-3; a weak D match, TRBD2 (6 bases). The CDR3 consists of 15 residues. The germline V gene encodes CDR1 MNHEY and CDR2 SVGEGT. Trimming pared 0 bases from V and 7 bases from J, leaving 16 bases between.

The V and J genes are TRBV5-4 and TRBJ1-4; D is possibly TRBD1 (5 bases). Trimming took off 3 bases at V and 4 bases at J, with 13 bases between the two ends. From germline, CDR1 is SGHNT and CDR2 YYREEE (reference sequence). The CDR3 runs 15 residues. Here the CDR3 reads CASSWGTGSNEKLFF. CDR3 nucleotide sequence: TGTGCCAGCAGCTGGGGGACTGGGAGTAATGAAAAACTGTTTTTT.

V usage is TRBV13 and J usage is TRBJ2-5; a possible D gene is TRBD1 (6 bases). The germline V gene encodes CDR1 PRHDT and CDR2 FYEKMQ (reference sequence). Trimming took 5 bases from V and 2 from J, leaving 12 bases between them. The CDR3 runs 14 residues. This CDR3 is CASSMGTSQETQYF. CDR3 nucleotides: TGTGCCAGCAGCATGGGGACATCGCAAGAGACCCAGTACTTC.

The genes are TRBV19 and TRBJ2-2; 8 bases are shared with TRBD1. V gave up 5 bases and J gave up 7 bases; unmatched junction bases: 9. From germline, CDR1 is LNHDA and CDR2 SQIVND (reference sequence). The CDR3 sequence is 15 residues long. CDR3 sequence reads: CASSLGQVLGGELFF. CDR3 nucleotide sequence: TGTGCCAGTAGTTTGGGACAGGTGTTGGGCGGGGAGCTGTTTTTT.

The chain recombines TRBV5-6 with TRBJ2-3; D is uncertain. Germline V gene sequence: CDR1 SGHDT, CDR2 YYEEEE. V lost 0 bases to trimming and J lost 5 bases, with 7 bases between them. The CDR3 runs to 13 residues. Here the CDR3 DNA reads TGTGCCAGCAGCTTGGAACCGGGAGATACGCAGTATTTT. Translation: CASSLEPGDTQYF.

The V call is TRBV4-3, the J call TRBJ1-2; D may be TRBD1 (5 bases). This CDR3 contains 15 residues. From germline, CDR1 is LGHNA and CDR2 YSLEER. V lost 0 bases to trimming and J lost 4 bases, with 12 bases between them. CDR3: CASSQDLTVFYGYTF. DNA of the CDR3: TGCGCCAGCAGCCAAGACTTGACAGTGTTCTATGGCTACACCTTC.

There are a few counts of this clone. This chain uses TRBV5-1 with TRBJ2-2; tentative D call: TRBD1 (5 bases). This CDR3 has 17 amino acids. CDR1 SGHRS and CDR2 YFSETQ come from the germline V gene. The ends were cut back, 1 base at V and 0 bases at J, with 13 bases in the middle. CDR3 in amino acids: CASSLLQGYANTGELFF. For the CDR3, the DNA is TGCGCCAGCAGCTTGTTGCAGGGTTACGCGAACACCGGGGAGCTGTTTTTT.

The chain combines TRBV12-3 or TRBV12-4 with TRBJ1-1, with 10 bases aligning to TRBD1. Trimming at V came to 3 bases and at J to 11 bases, leaving 6 bases not matched to a gene. The CDR3 sequence is 13 residues long. The CDR3 sequence is CASSFEPGQGAFF. CDR3 nucleotides: TGTGCCAGCAGTTTCGAACCGGGACAGGGGGCTTTCTTT.

The chain combines TRBV5-1 with TRBJ1-6, with D unresolved. Germline CDR1 reads SGHRS; CDR2 reads YFSETQ. CDR3 length: 14 residues. V was cut by 0 bases and J by 7 bases, with 8 bases left in between. The CDR3 region has the DNA TGCGCCAGCAGCTTGGGGACGGGGAATTCACCCCTCCACTTT. Translating gives CASSLGTGNSPLHF.

This chain links TRBV4-1 with TRBJ2-5; D not resolved. V was shortened by 1 base and J by 5 bases, with 11 bases between the two germline ends. The CDR3 sequence is 14 residues long. The germline V gene encodes CDR1 MGHRA and CDR2 YSYEKL. This CDR3 reads CASSQVAAGETQYF. The CDR3 region has the DNA TGCGCCAGCAGCCAAGTGGCCGCCGGGGAGACCCAGTACTTC.

A single count supports this clone. The chain links TRBV6-1 to TRBJ1-5, with TRBD1 matching over 11 bases. Germline lookup yields CDR1 MNHNS and CDR2 SASEGT. This CDR3 contains 14 residues. After removal of 3 bases from V and 9 bases from J, the junction contained 4 bases not matched to a gene. The CDR3 reads CASSEGTGGLPQHF. Written as DNA, the CDR3 is TGTGCCAGCAGTGAGGGGACAGGGGGGCTGCCCCAGCATTTT.

In this sample, this clone turned up a few times. DNA of the CDR3: TGTGCCAGTAGTATAGGTCGGTCCGGGGAGCTGTTTTTT. As protein: CASSIGRSGELFF. The chain joins TRBV19 to TRBJ2-2; no clear D gene. Germline V lookup: CDR1 LNHDA, CDR2 SQIVND (reference sequence). V was trimmed by 1 base and J by 6 bases, leaving 6 bases between them. This CDR3 contains 13 residues.

V usage is TRBV9 and J usage is TRBJ1-6, with 7 nucleotides matching TRBD1. In germline, CDR1 is SGDLS, CDR2 YYNGEE. The V and J ends lost 3 bases and 7 bases, in that order; junction bases with no gene match: 4. The CDR3 covers 14 residues. Here the CDR3 reads CASSAVRGNSPLHF. The CDR3 DNA sequence: TGTGCCAGCAGCGCGGTCAGGGGGAATTCACCCCTCCACTTT.

The V gene is TRBV18, the J gene TRBJ1-3, with TRBD1 identical over 9 bases. J lost 1 base, V lost 6 bases, and 13 bases had no gene match. This CDR3 has 18 amino acids. CDR1 KGHSH and CDR2 LQKENI come from the germline V gene. The CDR3 loop reads CASSPGQGRLRSGNTIYF. CDR3 sequence (DNA): TGTGCCAGCTCGCCGGGACAGGGCAGATTGAGATCTGGAAACACCATATATTTT.

The rearrangement uses TRBV6-1 and TRBJ2-7; 10 nucleotides match TRBD1. V trimming: 3 bases; J trimming: 6 bases; junction bases outside the gene matches: 2. Germline lookup yields CDR1 MNHNS and CDR2 SASEGT. There are 13 residues in the CDR3. The CDR3 nucleotides are TGTGCCAGCAGTGAGGACAGGGGGATCGAGCAGTACTTC. The encoded protein is CASSEDRGIEQYF.

This clone showed up just once. The rearrangement uses TRBV27 and TRBJ2-3, with 7 bases lining up with TRBD2. In germline, CDR1 is MNHEY, CDR2 SMNVEV (reference sequence). The CDR3 has 15 residues. The ends lost 5 bases at V and 2 bases at J; junction bases unmatched: 7. The chain's CDR3 is CASSPPGLTTDTQYF. The CDR3 region has the DNA TGTGCCAGCAGTCCACCGGGACTAACCACAGATACGCAGTATTTT.

This clone was detected only once. The chain recombines TRBV5-1 with TRBJ2-1; 9 bases are a match to TRBD2. Germline V lookup: CDR1 SGHRS, CDR2 YFSETQ. Losses at the gene ends were 0 bases for V and 4 bases for J; bases not matched to a gene: 5. This CDR3 is 16 amino acids long. The CDR3: CASSLVASGVYNEQFF. The CDR3 DNA follows: TGCGCCAGCAGCTTGGTGGCTAGCGGGGTTTACAATGAGCAGTTCTTC.

The chain combines TRBV10-3 with TRBJ1-1; 11 bases are shared with TRBD1. Germline loops: CDR1 ENHRY, CDR2 SYGVKD. V was pared by 5 bases and J by 1 base, with 15 bases of the junction left unmatched. The CDR3 length is 19 residues. CDR3 DNA: TGTGCCATCAGTCCCCGGACAGGGGGCTTGTCCCTCAAGAACACTGAAGCTTTCTTT. This encodes CAISPRTGGLSLKNTEAFF.

The chain uses TRBV25-1 and TRBJ2-5, with a possible D match to TRBD2 (7 bases). Germline values: CDR1 MGHDK, CDR2 SYGVNS. The CDR3 is made up of 15 amino acids. Trimming shortened V by 1 base and J by 1 base, and 10 bases separated the two germline ends. The CDR3 DNA is TGTGCCAGCAGTGAATCGAGGGGGGGCCAAGAGACCCAGTACTTC. This sequence encodes CASSESRGGQETQYF.

The gene calls are TRBV5-6 and TRBJ2-7; D call uncertain. This CDR3 contains 13 residues. The V gene lost 0 bases and the J gene lost 3 bases, with 7 bases spanning the gap. Germline assignment: CDR1 SGHDT and CDR2 YYEEEE. The CDR3 reads CASSLGSVYEQYF. The CDR3 DNA is TGTGCCAGCAGCTTGGGTTCCGTCTACGAGCAGTACTTC.

The chain couples TRBV19 to TRBJ2-7; 8 bases line up with TRBD1. The germline CDR1 and CDR2 sequences are LNHDA and SQIVND (reference sequence). The J segment lost 3 bases and the V segment lost 6 bases, leaving 13 bases of the junction unmatched. This CDR3 region has 16 residues. The CDR3: CASSRTGGSAYYEQYF. In DNA form, the CDR3 reads TGTGCCAGTAGCCGAACAGGGGGATCAGCATACTACGAGCAGTACTTC. Variable domain in full (rest from reference TRBV19 and TRBJ2-7): DGGITQSPKYLFRKEGQNVTLSCEQNLNHDAMYWYRQDPGQGLRLIYYSQIVNDFQKGDIAEGYSVSREKKESFPLTVTSAQKNPTAFYLCASSRTGGSAYYEQYFGPGTRLTVT.